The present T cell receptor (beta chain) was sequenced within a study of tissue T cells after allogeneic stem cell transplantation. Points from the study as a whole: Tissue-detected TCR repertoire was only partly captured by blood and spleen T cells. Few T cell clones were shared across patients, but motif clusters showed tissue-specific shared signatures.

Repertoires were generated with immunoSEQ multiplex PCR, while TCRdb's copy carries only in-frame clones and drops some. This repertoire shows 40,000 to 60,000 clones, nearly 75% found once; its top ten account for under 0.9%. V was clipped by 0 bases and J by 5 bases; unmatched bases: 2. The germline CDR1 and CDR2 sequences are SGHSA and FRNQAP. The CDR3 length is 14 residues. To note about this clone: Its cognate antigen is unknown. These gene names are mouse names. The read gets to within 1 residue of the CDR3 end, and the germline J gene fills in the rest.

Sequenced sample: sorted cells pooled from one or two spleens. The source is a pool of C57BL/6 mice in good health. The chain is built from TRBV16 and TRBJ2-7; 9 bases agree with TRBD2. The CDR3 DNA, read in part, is TGTGCAAGCAGCTTAGATGGGGGGGCGAATGAACAGTAC. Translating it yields CASSLDGGANEQY. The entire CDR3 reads CASSLDGGANEQYF. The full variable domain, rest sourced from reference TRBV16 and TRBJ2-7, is NAGVIQTPRHKVTGKGQEATLWCEPISGHSAVFWYRQTIVQGLEFLTYFRNQAPIDDSGMPKERFSAQMPNQSHSTLKIQSTQPQDSAVYLCASSLDGGANEQYFGPGTRLTVL.